The 4 T cell receptor beta chains in this list originate from one sample, sequenced in a study of control samples from healthy donors and cancer patients. Method: immunoSEQ multiplex PCR; TCRdb's copy keeps in-frame clones and lacks some. This sample has some 160,000 clones, with around nine tenths found just once. The sequencing sample was made of blood. Receptor source: a woman under 40 in good health.

The genes are TRBV19 and TRBJ1-3; D is perhaps TRBD1 (5 bases). This CDR3 is built from 15 residues. Germline assignment: CDR1 LNHDA and CDR2 SQIVND (reference sequence). V lost 2 bases and J 0 bases, leaving 8 bases between the germline ends. CDR3 sequence: CASSIRDGSGNTIYF. The CDR3 DNA is TGTGCCAGTAGTATAAGGGACGGCTCTGGAAACACCATATATTTT.

V usage is TRBV28 and J usage is TRBJ2-7; possibly TRBD1 or TRBD2 for D (6 bases each). The germline gives CDR1 MDHEN, CDR2 SYDVKM. Trimming shortened V by 7 bases and J by 1 base, and 17 bases separated the two germline ends. The CDR3 length is 15 residues. CDR3 region: CASTGGQAGSYEQYF. The DNA for the CDR3 is TGTGCCAGCACTGGGGGGCAGGCCGGGTCCTACGAGCAGTACTTC.

This sequence joins TRBV28 and TRBJ2-5, with D tentatively TRBD2 (6 bases). Germline CDR1 MDHEN, CDR2 SYDVKM. Trimming cost V 4 bases and J 2 bases, with 11 bases left between them. The CDR3 loop spans 14 amino acids. CDR3 DNA: TGTGCCAGCAGTTCGGGACTCGGTCAAGAGACCCAGTACTTC. Amino acid sequence: CASSSGLGQETQYF.

The CDR3 sequence: CASRTGTVNQPQHF. In nucleotides, the CDR3 is TGTGCCAGCAGGACAGGGACGGTAAATCAGCCCCAGCATTTT. This chain links TRBV2 with TRBJ1-5; 7 positions match TRBD1. Germline V gene sequence: CDR1 SNHLY, CDR2 FYNNEI. V lost 6 bases, J lost 4 bases, and 6 bases stayed unmatched. This CDR3 is 14 amino acids long.